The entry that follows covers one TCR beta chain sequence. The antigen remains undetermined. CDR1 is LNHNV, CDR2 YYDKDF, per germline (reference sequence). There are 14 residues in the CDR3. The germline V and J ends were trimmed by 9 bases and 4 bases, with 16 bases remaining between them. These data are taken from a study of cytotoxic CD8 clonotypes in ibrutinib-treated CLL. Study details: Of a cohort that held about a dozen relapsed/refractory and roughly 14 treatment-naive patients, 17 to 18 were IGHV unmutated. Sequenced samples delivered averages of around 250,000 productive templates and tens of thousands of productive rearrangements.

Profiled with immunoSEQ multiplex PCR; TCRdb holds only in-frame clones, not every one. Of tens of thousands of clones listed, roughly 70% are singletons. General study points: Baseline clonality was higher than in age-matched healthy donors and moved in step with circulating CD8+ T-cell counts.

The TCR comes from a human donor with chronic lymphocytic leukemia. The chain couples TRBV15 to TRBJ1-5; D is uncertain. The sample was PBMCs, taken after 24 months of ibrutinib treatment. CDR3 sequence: CATRTGLWNQPQHF. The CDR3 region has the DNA TGTGCCACACGAACGGGATTATGGAATCAGCCCCAGCATTTT. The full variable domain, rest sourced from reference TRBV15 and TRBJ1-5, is DAMVIQNPRYQVTQFGKPVTLSCSQTLNHNVMYWYQQKSSQAPKLLFHYYDKDFNNEADTPDNFQSRRPNTSFCFLDIRSPGLGDTAMYLCATRTGLWNQPQHFGDGTRLSIL.